This is a list of T cell receptor beta chains from one sample in a study of cytomegalovirus exposure and HLA in healthy donors. Method: immunoSEQ multiplex PCR; TCRdb's copy keeps in-frame clones and lacks some. The sample includes a few hundred thousand clones, roughly two thirds of them seen just once. The sequenced sample consisted of PBMCs. These receptors all stem from a female donor in good health and CMV-seronegative. Each CDR3 is given with its conserved first and last residue. The order of the fields is J gene, V gene, clone size, D gene, CDR3 DNA, CDR3 protein. A D gene is named only where the DNA matches it firmly. Not all rows give a size; the values are once, few, many and, for expanded clones, a class.

TRBJ1-1 TRBV18 once . TGTGCCAGCTCACCACCGGGCAGGCCCATGAACACTGAAGCTTTCTTT CASSPPGRPMNTEAFF
TRBJ2-4 TRBV10-3 . TRBD2 TGTGCCATCGGCCAAGGACTAGCGGGAATAGACATTCAGTACTTC CAIGQGLAGIDIQYF
TRBJ1-5 TRBV7-8 . TRBD1 TGTGCCAGCAGCGCAGACAACCGGGACAGGGGTAAAACCAATCAGCCCCAGCATTTT CASSADNRDRGKTNQPQHF
TRBJ2-2 TRBV28 . . TGTGCCAGCAAAGACTGGAGTAGCGGAAACACCGGGGAGCTGTTTTTT CASKDWSSGNTGELFF
TRBJ1-2 TRBV6-1 . TRBD1 TGTGCCAGCAGTGAAGCCGGCAGGGGGCGAGATTTTGGCTACACCTTC CASSEAGRGRDFGYTF
TRBJ2-5 TRBV7-9 . TRBD2 TGTTCCAGCAGCTTACGGGGGGAAGGAGAGACCCAGTACTTC CSSSLRGEGETQYF
TRBJ2-7 TRBV5-1 . . TGCGCCAGCAGCTTGACCCAGGGTTACCACACCTACGAGCAGTACTTC CASSLTQGYHTYEQYF
TRBJ1-2 TRBV9 . TRBD1 TGTGCCAGCAGCGCCCCGCGACAGGGGCCGTCCCTCTCTGGCTACACCTTC CASSAPRQGPSLSGYTF
TRBJ1-5 TRBV30 . . TGTGCCTGGAGTGTTAGTCGAGGTCAGCCCCAGCATTTT CAWSVSRGQPQHF
TRBJ2-1 TRBV2 . . TGTGCCAGCAGTGATACGACGGGAGTTCGTAATGAGCAGTTCTTC CASSDTTGVRNEQFF
TRBJ1-1 TRBV7-9 . . TGTGCCAGCAGCGTAGGACCGGGGGGGTACACTGAAGCTTTCTTT CASSVGPGGYTEAFF
TRBJ2-3 TRBV2 . TRBD2 TGTGCCAGCGGAACTAGCGGGTGGAACACAGATACGCAGTATTTT CASGTSGWNTDTQYF
TRBJ1-6 TRBV19 . . TGTGCCAGTAGCAGGGGAAGCTCCTATAATTCACCCCTCCACTTT CASSRGSSYNSPLHF
TRBJ2-1 TRBV10-2 . TRBD2 TGCGCCAGCAGCCTGAGGGGCGGGAGCTCCTACAATGAGCAGTTCTTC CASSLRGGSSYNEQFF
TRBJ2-1 TRBV27 . . TGTGCCAGCAGTTCATTAGCGGCCTACAATGAGCAGTTCTTC CASSSLAAYNEQFF
TRBJ2-1 TRBV7-9 . TRBD2 TGTGCCAGCAGCTTATCGGCCAGCGGGGCCAATGAGCAGTTCTTC CASSLSASGANEQFF
TRBJ2-3 TRBV6-1 few . TGTGCCAGCAGTGAAACCGGGACTCATTTCACAGATACGCAGTATTTT CASSETGTHFTDTQYF
TRBJ1-1 TRBV15 . . TGTGCCACCAGCCGCGGGGGTATTGGTGGGCTCACTGAAGCTTTCTTT CATSRGGIGGLTEAFF
TRBJ1-2 TRBV6-6 few TRBD1 TGTGCCGGGTTAGGGGGCGCGAACTATGGCTACACCTTC CAGLGGANYGYTF
TRBJ2-2 TRBV11-3 . . TGTGCCAGCAGCACGACTAGTTCCGGGGAGCTGTTTTTT CASSTTSSGELFF
TRBJ1-2 TRBV10-3 . TRBD1 TGTGCCATCAGTGAGTCGGGGCAGGGGGTTAACTATGGCTACACCTTC CAISESGQGVNYGYTF
TRBJ2-3 TRBV7-8 . . TGTGCCAGCAGCTTTTTAGCGCGCACAGATACGCAGTATTTT CASSFLARTDTQYF
TRBJ1-5 TRBV28 few . TGTGCCAGCAGCTACAGGGTTGGCCAGCCCCAGCATTTT CASSYRVGQPQHF
TRBJ2-1 TRBV12-2 . . TGTGCAAGTCGCTTAAAGGTTCCTAGCGGGGTCATACGCTCCTACAATGAGCAGTTCTTC CASRLKVPSGVIRSYNEQFF
TRBJ2-7 TRBV6-5 . . TGTGCCAGCAGGGGCCCAACCTACGAGCAGTACTTC CASRGPTYEQYF
TRBJ2-5 TRBV5-1 . . TGCGCCAGCAGCTTGGCGGAGGGAATACAAGAGACCCAGTACTTC CASSLAEGIQETQYF
TRBJ2-1 TRBV9 . . TGTGCCAGCAGCGTAGGAGTTGTCGATGAGCAGTTCTTC CASSVGVVDEQFF
TRBJ2-7 TRBV2 . TRBD1 TGTGCCAGCAATGTCGACAGGGTGTACGAGCAGTACTTC CASNVDRVYEQYF
TRBJ2-1 TRBV10-3 . TRBD1 TGTGCCATGACCGCCGGGACAGCTACCTACAATGAGCAGTTCTTC CAMTAGTATYNEQFF